Sequencing of this T cell receptor (beta chain) was carried out in a study of T cells in localized non-small cell lung cancer. Study results and limitations: Tumor trailed uninvolved adjacent lung in T cell clonality, which peaked there. Appearing in adjacent lung were a median about 60 of the top 100 tumor clones.

The CDR3 runs 13 residues. The V gene lost 0 bases and the J gene lost 9 bases, with 13 bases spanning the gap. Germline V CDR1 and CDR2: SGHNT, YYREEE (reference sequence). On this clone: The antigen is not known.

The table came from immunoSEQ multiplex PCR; TCRdb's copy has only in-frame clones and leaves some out. Of around 6,000 clones in the sample, roughly 86% were seen once. The sample consisted of peripheral blood, taken before any cancer treatment. This chain connects TRBV5-4 to TRBJ2-7; a possible D gene is TRBD2 (6 bases). This clonotype was sampled from a male donor aged 60 or over with stage I lung adenocarcinoma. The chain's CDR3 is CASSLVTSSRQYF. The CDR3, as DNA: TGTGCCAGCAGCTTGGTTACTAGCAGTAGGCAGTACTTC.